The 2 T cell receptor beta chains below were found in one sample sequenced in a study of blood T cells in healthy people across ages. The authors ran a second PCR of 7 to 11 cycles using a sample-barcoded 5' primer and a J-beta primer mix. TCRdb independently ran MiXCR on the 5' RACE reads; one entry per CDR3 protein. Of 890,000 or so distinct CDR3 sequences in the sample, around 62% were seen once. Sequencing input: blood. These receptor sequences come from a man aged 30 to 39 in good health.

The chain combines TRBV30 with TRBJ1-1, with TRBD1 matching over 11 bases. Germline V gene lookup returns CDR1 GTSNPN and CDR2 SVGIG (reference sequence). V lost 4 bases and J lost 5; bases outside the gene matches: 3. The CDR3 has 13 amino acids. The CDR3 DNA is TGTGCCTGGACCGGGACAGGGGGAACTGAAGCTTTCTTT. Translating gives CAWTGTGGTEAFF.

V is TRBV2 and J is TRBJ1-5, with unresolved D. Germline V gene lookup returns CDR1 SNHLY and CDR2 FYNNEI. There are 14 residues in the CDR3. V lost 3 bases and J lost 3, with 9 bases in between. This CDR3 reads CASSDLVVNQPQHF. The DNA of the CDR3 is TGTGCCAGCAGTGATCTCGTGGTCAATCAGCCCCAGCATTTT.